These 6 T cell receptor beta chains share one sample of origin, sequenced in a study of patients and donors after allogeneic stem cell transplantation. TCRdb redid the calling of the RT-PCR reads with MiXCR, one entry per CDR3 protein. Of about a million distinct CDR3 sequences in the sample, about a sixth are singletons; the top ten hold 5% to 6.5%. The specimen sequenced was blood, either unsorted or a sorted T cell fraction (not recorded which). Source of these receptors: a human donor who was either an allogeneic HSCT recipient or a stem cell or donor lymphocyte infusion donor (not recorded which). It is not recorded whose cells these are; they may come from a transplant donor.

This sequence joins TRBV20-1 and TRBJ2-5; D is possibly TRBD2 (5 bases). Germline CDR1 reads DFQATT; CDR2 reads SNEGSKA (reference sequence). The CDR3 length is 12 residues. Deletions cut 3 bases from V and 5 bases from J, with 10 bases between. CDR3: CSASGDDETQYF. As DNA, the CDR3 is TGCAGTGCTAGCGGGGATGACGAGACCCAGTACTTC.

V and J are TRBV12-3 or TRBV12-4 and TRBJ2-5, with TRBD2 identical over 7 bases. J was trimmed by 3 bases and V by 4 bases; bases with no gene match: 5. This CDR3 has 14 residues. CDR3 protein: CASSWGGIEETQYF. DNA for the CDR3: TGTGCCAGCAGTTGGGGGGGGATTGAAGAGACCCAGTACTTC.

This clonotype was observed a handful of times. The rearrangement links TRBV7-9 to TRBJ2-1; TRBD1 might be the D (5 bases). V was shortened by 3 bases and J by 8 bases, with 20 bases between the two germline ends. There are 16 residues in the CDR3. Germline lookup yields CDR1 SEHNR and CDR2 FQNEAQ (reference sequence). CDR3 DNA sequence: TGTGCCAGCAGCTTGATTAGCAGGGTACCCGACGATGAGCAGTTCTTC. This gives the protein CASSLISRVPDDEQFF.

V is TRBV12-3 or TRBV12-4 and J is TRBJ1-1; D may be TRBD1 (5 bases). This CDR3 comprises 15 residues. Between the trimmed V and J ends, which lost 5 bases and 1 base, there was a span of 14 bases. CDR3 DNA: TGTGCCAGCAGTCTCACAGGTTTCGCGAACACTGAAGCTTTCTTT. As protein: CASSLTGFANTEAFF.

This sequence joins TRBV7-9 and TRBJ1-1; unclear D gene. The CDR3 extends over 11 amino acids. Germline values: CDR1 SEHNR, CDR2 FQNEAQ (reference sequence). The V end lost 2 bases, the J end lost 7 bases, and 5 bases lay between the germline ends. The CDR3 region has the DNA TGTGCCAGCAGCTTAATGGTTGAAGCTTTCTTT. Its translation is CASSLMVEAFF.

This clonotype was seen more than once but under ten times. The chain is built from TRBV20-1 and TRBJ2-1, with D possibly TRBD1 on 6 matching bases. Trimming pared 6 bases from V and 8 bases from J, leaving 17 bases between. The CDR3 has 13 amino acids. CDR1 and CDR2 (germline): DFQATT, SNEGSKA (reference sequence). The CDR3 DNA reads TGCAGTGCCCAAGGGGGAGTGGGCGATGAGCAGTTCTTC. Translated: CSAQGGVGDEQFF.